The 27 T cell receptor beta chains below were found in one sample sequenced in a study of cytomegalovirus exposure and HLA in healthy donors. In the PCR, 60 Vbeta and 13 Jbeta primers were used. Method: immunoSEQ multiplex PCR; TCRdb's copy keeps in-frame clones and lacks some. The data show fewer than 150,000 clones, with 74% seen just once and approximately 5% held by the top ten. The specimen was PBMCs. The receptors originated from a woman in her forties or fifties in good health and CMV-seropositive.

The genes are TRBV6-1 and TRBJ2-2; D is unclear. This CDR3 region has 14 residues. Trimming shortened V by 6 bases and J by 6 bases, and 14 bases separated the two germline ends. Germline CDR1 is MNHNS and CDR2 is SASEGT. The CDR3 sequence is CASRSTRRAGELFF. The CDR3 bases are TGTGCCAGCAGGTCCACCCGACGGGCCGGGGAGCTGTTTTTT.

The CDR3 sequence is CASATGENEKLFF. DNA of the CDR3: TGTGCCAGCGCGACAGGGGAGAATGAAAAACTGTTTTTT. This rearrangement joins TRBV7-8 to TRBJ1-4; 8 bases are shared with TRBD1. Germline CDR1 is SGHVS and CDR2 is FQNEAQ. The CDR3 is made up of 13 amino acids. Unmatched junction bases numbered 4, after V lost 8 bases and J lost 5 bases.

Of note for this clone: The same CDR3 arises from other DNA sequences in this sample as well. The rearrangement joins TRBV6-1 to TRBJ2-7, with a possible D match to TRBD2 (5 bases). Germline values: CDR1 MNHNS, CDR2 SASEGT. V lost 2 bases and J lost 4, with 6 bases in between. The CDR3 extends over 12 amino acids. In DNA, the CDR3 is TGTGCCAGCAGTGAACGGGGTTACGAGCAGTACTTC. It translates to CASSERGYEQYF.

The sample holds a few counts of this clone. In the same sample, other DNA sequences code for this CDR3. The chain recombines TRBV7-6 with TRBJ1-1; no clear D. The CDR3 sequence is 13 residues long. Germline CDR1 SGHVS, CDR2 FNYEAQ. V lost 1 base and J lost 1, with 4 bases in between. The CDR3 region has the DNA TGTGCCAGCAGCTTAGACAGGAACACTGAAGCTTTCTTT. As protein: CASSLDRNTEAFF.

The chain has TRBV9 and TRBJ1-3; D gene uncertain. Trimming cost V 4 bases and J 0 bases, with 5 bases left between them. This CDR3 is built from 13 residues. CDR1 and CDR2 (germline): SGDLS, YYNGEE. This CDR3 is CASSLSSGNTIYF. DNA for the CDR3: TGTGCCAGCAGCCTCTCCTCTGGAAACACCATATATTTT. Variable domain in full (rest from reference TRBV9 and TRBJ1-3): DSGVTQTPKHLITATGQRVTLRCSPRSGDLSVYWYQQSLDQGLQFLIQYYNGEERAKGNILERFSAQQFPDLHSELNLSSLELGDSALYFCASSLSSGNTIYFGEGSWLTVV.

This chain's CDR3 is CASSAGTGGNEQYF. The CDR3 region has the DNA TGTGCCAGCAGCGCCGGGACAGGGGGCAACGAGCAGTACTTC. This sequence joins TRBV11-2 and TRBJ2-7; TRBD1 matches 12 bases. The CDR3 is 14 residues long. With V trimmed by 5 bases and J by 5 bases, 4 bases remained unmatched. Germline CDR1 SGHAT, CDR2 FQNNGV.

The chain combines TRBV30 with TRBJ2-5, with a tentative D call TRBD2 (5 bases). With 1 base removed from V and 1 base from J, the gap between germline ends came to 13 bases. In germline, CDR1 is GTSNPN, CDR2 SVGIG (reference sequence). The CDR3 is 15 residues long. The CDR3 DNA follows: TGTGCCTGGAGTGCCGTAGGAGGACGCCAAGAGACCCAGTACTTC. It specifies CAWSAVGGRQETQYF. The full variable domain, in which reference TRBV30 and TRBJ2-5 provide the parts outside the CDR3, is SQTIHQWPATLVQPVGSPLSLECTVEGTSNPNLYWYRQAAGRGLQLLFYSVGIGQISSEVPQNLSASRPQDRQFILSSKKLLLSDSGFYLCAWSAVGGRQETQYFGPGTRLLVL.

This chain joins TRBV7-9 and TRBJ2-7; D is perhaps TRBD2 (5 bases). The germline CDR1 and CDR2 sequences are SEHNR and FQNEAQ (reference sequence). Trimming shortened V by 7 bases and J by 6 bases, and 13 bases separated the two germline ends. CDR3 length: 12 amino acids. CDR3 protein: CASTPLRGEQYF. Here the CDR3 DNA reads TGTGCCAGCACTCCCTTACGGGGCGAGCAGTACTTC. The full variable domain, completed using reference TRBV7-9 and TRBJ2-7, is DTGVSQNPRHKITKRGQNVTFRCDPISEHNRLYWYRQTLGQGPEFLTYFQNEAQLEKSRLLSDRFSAERPKGSFSTLEIQRTEQGDSAMYLCASTPLRGEQYFGPGTRLTVT.

The chain combines TRBV15 with TRBJ1-4; no definite D call. The CDR3 is 15 amino acids. Trimming removed 8 bases from V and 0 bases from J, with 13 bases in between. Germline CDR1 LNHNV, CDR2 YYDKDF (reference sequence). In DNA, the CDR3 is TGTGCCACCTCACAAGGACTGACAACTAATGAAAAACTGTTTTTT. Protein sequence: CATSQGLTTNEKLFF.

This chain joins TRBV27 and TRBJ1-1; 8 nucleotides agree with TRBD1. V lost 8 bases to trimming and J lost 1 base; unmatched junction nucleotides: 12. Looked up from germline, CDR1 is MNHEY and CDR2 is SMNVEV (reference sequence). CDR3 size: 16 residues. The CDR3 sequence: CASSPRGRPPNTEAFF. CDR3 sequence (DNA): TGTGCCAGCTCCCCCAGGGGGCGCCCTCCGAACACTGAAGCTTTCTTT.

This clone was observed a handful of times. The rearrangement joins TRBV6-5 to TRBJ2-6; D gene ambiguous. The germline V and J ends were trimmed by 7 bases and 0 bases, with 10 bases remaining between them. CDR1 MNHEY and CDR2 SVGAGI come from the germline V gene. CDR3 size: 15 residues. CDR3: CASNGPRSGANVLTF. The DNA for the CDR3 is TGTGCCAGCAATGGGCCCCGCTCTGGGGCCAACGTCCTGACTTTC.

The V and J genes are TRBV10-3 and TRBJ2-7; D call uncertain. This CDR3 is 13 amino acids long. Germline CDR1 reads ENHRY; CDR2 reads SYGVKD. Trimming stripped 2 bases from V and 6 bases from J, with 11 bases between. The CDR3 here is CAISEPATGEQYF. CDR3 DNA: TGTGCCATCAGTGAGCCTGCTACGGGCGAGCAGTACTTC.

The rearrangement uses TRBV4-2 and TRBJ2-7; tentatively, D is TRBD2 (6 bases). Trimming cost V 0 bases and J 2 bases, with 11 bases left between them. The germline gives CDR1 LGHNA, CDR2 YNFKEQ. CDR3 size: 15 residues. CDR3 coding DNA: TGTGCCAGCAGCCAAGACGGCGGGGAGACCTACGAGCAGTACTTC. This codes for CASSQDGGETYEQYF.

This clone was seen a handful of times. The V gene is TRBV4-2, the J gene TRBJ2-5; D perhaps matches TRBD1 (5 bases). CDR1 and CDR2 (germline): LGHNA, YNFKEQ. The CDR3 is 14 residues long. Trimming removed 3 bases from V and 7 bases from J, with 15 bases in between. CDR3 protein: CASSQERGRGTQYF. The DNA of the CDR3 is TGTGCCAGCAGCCAGGAAAGGGGCCGAGGGACCCAGTACTTC.

The chain employs TRBV7-2 and TRBJ2-5, with D maybe TRBD2 (7 bases). The V end was cut by 3 bases, the J end by 4 bases, with 21 bases between. Germline-derived CDR1 and CDR2 are SGHTA and FQGNSA. There are 17 residues in the CDR3. CDR3 amino acids: CASSFGTVGGPGETQYF. Written as DNA, the CDR3 is TGTGCCAGCAGCTTCGGCACTGTCGGGGGGCCGGGAGAGACCCAGTACTTC.

As concerns this clone: The junction departs from germline at one end; a sequencing error may be responsible. This sequence joins TRBV5-4 and TRBJ1-2; possibly TRBD1 for D (5 bases). The CDR3 is 14 residues long. Germline lookup yields CDR1 SGHNT and CDR2 YYREEE (reference sequence). The CDR3 loop reads CASSPRAPYYGYPF. CDR3 coding DNA: TGTGCCAGCAGTCCCAGGGCCCCCTACTATGGCTACCCCTTC.

V and J are TRBV5-1 and TRBJ2-2, with D possibly TRBD2 on 5 matching bases. The CDR3 has 14 residues. CDR1 is SGHRS, CDR2 YFSETQ, per germline. V was shortened by 0 bases and J by 5 bases, with 8 bases between the two germline ends. Here the CDR3 reads CASSLERVTGELFF. CDR3 sequence (DNA): TGCGCCAGCAGCTTGGAGAGGGTTACCGGGGAGCTGTTTTTT. Full variable domain (remainder filled in from reference TRBV5-1 and TRBJ2-2): KAGVTQTPRYLIKTRGQQVTLSCSPISGHRSVSWYQQTPGQGLQFLFEYFSETQRNKGNFPGRFSGRQFSNSRSEMNVSTLELGDSALYLCASSLERVTGELFFGEGSRLTVL.

This clone was picked up a small number of times. The chain recombines TRBV5-4 with TRBJ2-2; D not resolved. This CDR3 contains 12 residues. Germline CDR1 reads SGHNT; CDR2 reads YYREEE (reference sequence). Trimming removed 4 bases from V and 7 bases from J, with 8 bases in between. CDR3 amino acids: CASSKLDGELFF. The CDR3, as DNA: TGTGCCAGCAGCAAGTTAGACGGGGAGCTGTTTTTT.

The chain links TRBV6-4 to TRBJ1-1; possible D gene TRBD1, 5 bases. Trimming removed 9 bases from V and 1 base from J, with 12 bases in between. CDR1 is MRHNA, CDR2 SNTAGT, per germline. The CDR3 contains 13 residues. The CDR3, as DNA: TGTGCCAGTCGTAGACAGACGAACACTGAAGCTTTCTTT. Protein sequence: CASRRQTNTEAFF.

The chain is built from TRBV6-5 and TRBJ1-1, with D possibly TRBD1 on 5 matching bases. In germline, CDR1 is MNHEY, CDR2 SVGAGI. The length of the CDR3 is 13 residues. Between the trimmed V and J ends, which lost 5 bases and 6 bases, there was a span of 13 bases. CDR3 loop: CASSPRVSSEAFF. As DNA, the CDR3 is TGTGCCAGCAGTCCCAGGGTTTCGTCTGAAGCTTTCTTT.

The rearrangement joins TRBV19 to TRBJ1-2, with a tentative D call TRBD1 (6 bases). The CDR3 has 13 amino acids. Looked up from germline, CDR1 is LNHDA and CDR2 is SQIVND (reference sequence). V was shortened by 3 bases and J by 5 bases, with 10 bases between the two germline ends. The CDR3: CASSIGGAYGYTF. The CDR3 coding sequence is TGTGCCAGTAGTATTGGGGGGGCTTATGGCTACACCTTC.

This clone was observed a few times. The rearrangement joins TRBV4-1 to TRBJ2-3; TRBD2 matches 11 bases. Germline V CDR1 and CDR2: MGHRA, YSYEKL. CDR3 length: 19 amino acids. V gave up 0 bases and J gave up 2 bases; unmatched junction bases: 10. The CDR3 is CASSQDAVRTSGFTDTQYF. CDR3 bases: TGCGCCAGCAGCCAAGATGCGGTTCGGACTAGCGGGTTCACAGATACGCAGTATTTT.

The chain combines TRBV6-5 with TRBJ2-2; a weak D match, TRBD1 (5 bases). Germline values: CDR1 MNHEY, CDR2 SVGAGI. Trimming took off 6 bases at V and 0 bases at J, with 11 bases between the two ends. This CDR3 is built from 15 residues. CDR3 DNA: TGTGCCAGCAGGATGGACAAATCGAACACCGGGGAGCTGTTTTTT. Protein: CASRMDKSNTGELFF.

This clone was counted only a few times. This chain joins TRBV4-1 and TRBJ2-5; 8 bases map to TRBD1. The J call may be wrong; the DNA end is better matched by TRBJ2-7. The CDR3 sequence is 13 residues long. Germline V gives CDR1 MGHRA, CDR2 YSYEKL. The CDR3 here is CASSQWTGYEQYF. CDR3 DNA sequence: TGCGCCAGCAGCCAATGGACAGGGTACGAGCAGTACTTC.

The CDR3 sequence is CASSLGRDRAGGYTF. CDR3 DNA: TGTGCCAGCAGCTTAGGGCGGGACAGGGCAGGTGGCTACACCTTC. This chain uses TRBV7-2 with TRBJ1-2; TRBD1 agrees at 9 bases. This CDR3 comprises 15 residues. V was clipped by 1 base and J by 7 bases; unmatched bases: 7. CDR1 and CDR2 from the germline V gene are SGHTA and FQGNSA.

The chain joins TRBV5-1 to TRBJ1-1; D is perhaps TRBD1 (5 bases). Trimming stripped 0 bases from V and 6 bases from J, with 9 bases between. The germline V gene encodes CDR1 SGHRS and CDR2 YFSETQ. This CDR3 contains 13 residues. The CDR3 protein is CASSLGGVAEAFF. CDR3 DNA sequence: TGCGCCAGCAGCTTGGGGGGGGTGGCTGAAGCTTTCTTT.

This rearrangement joins TRBV5-6 to TRBJ1-5; D perhaps matches TRBD1 (6 bases). CDR3 size: 16 residues. Germline CDR1 SGHDT, CDR2 YYEEEE. V was clipped by 4 bases and J by 5 bases, with 19 bases between them. Here the CDR3 reads CASSRRDKGVYQPQHF. The CDR3 nucleotides are TGTGCCAGCAGCCGACGGGACAAGGGTGTCTATCAGCCCCAGCATTTT.